These 11 T cell receptor beta chains were all obtained from the same sample, sequenced in a study of blood T cell repertoires in COVID-19. TCRdb's copy holds only in-frame clones and misses some; the assay was immunoSEQ multiplex PCR. The sample lists roughly 260,000 clones, roughly nine tenths occurring once. The sample consisted of peripheral blood. The origin of the receptors is a man aged 40-49 years who had recovered from COVID-19.

The genes are TRBV7-9 and TRBJ2-1; D is possibly TRBD1 (6 bases). The V gene lost 5 bases and the J gene lost 5 bases, with 22 bases spanning the gap. The germline gives CDR1 SEHNR, CDR2 FQNEAQ (reference sequence). This CDR3 spans 17 amino acids. In nucleotides, the CDR3 is TGTGCCAGCAGCCTAAACCTACAGGGTATATTCAACAATGAGCAGTTCTTC. It translates to CASSLNLQGIFNNEQFF.

The gene calls are TRBV12-1 and TRBJ1-2; TRBD1, as called in the table, went unchecked against the DNA. TRBV12-1 is deemed a pseudogene. This CDR3 has 14 residues. CDR3 sequence: CASSFPQGASGYTF. The CDR3 DNA is TGTGCCAGCAGCTTCCCACAGGGGGCATCGGGCTACACCTTC.

The chain employs TRBV5-4 and TRBJ1-2; TRBD1 might be the D (5 bases). The CDR3 sequence is 14 residues long. Germline assignment: CDR1 SGHNT and CDR2 YYREEE (reference sequence). The germline V and J ends were trimmed by 2 bases and 1 base, with 9 bases remaining between them. The CDR3 coding sequence is TGTGCCAGCAGCTTCAGGGCCATTAACTATGGCTACACCTTC. Protein sequence: CASSFRAINYGYTF.

CDR3 amino acids: CASSRGANYGYTF. CDR3 nucleotide sequence: TGTGCCAGCAGTCGGGGGGCTAACTATGGCTACACCTTC. The chain combines TRBV7-9 with TRBJ1-2; possible D gene TRBD1, 5 bases. V lost 6 bases to trimming and J lost 0 bases, with 8 bases between them. The CDR3 totals 13 residues. Germline V lookup: CDR1 SEHNR, CDR2 FQNEAQ (reference sequence).

V and J are TRBV6-5 and TRBJ2-7, with TRBD1 identical over 7 bases. There are 12 residues in the CDR3. Germline loops: CDR1 MNHEY, CDR2 SVGAGI. J lost 7 bases, V lost 10 bases, and 10 bases had no gene match. The DNA of the CDR3 is TGTGCCATTTCGAGGGGGCATGTGGAGCAGTACTTC. This encodes CAISRGHVEQYF.

The gene calls are TRBV11-2 and TRBJ2-1; 10 positions agree with TRBD1. V lost 3 bases and J lost 6; bases outside the gene matches: 5. Germline V gene lookup returns CDR1 SGHAT and CDR2 FQNNGV. The CDR3 runs 15 residues. CDR3 protein: CASSFGGTGVNEQFF. CDR3 bases: TGTGCCAGCAGCTTCGGAGGGACAGGGGTCAATGAGCAGTTCTTC.

This clone showed up just once. The chain combines TRBV2 with TRBJ2-1; a possible D gene is TRBD2 (6 bases). CDR1 and CDR2 from the germline V gene are SNHLY and FYNNEI. V lost 8 bases to trimming and J lost 7 bases, with 24 bases between them. CDR3 length: 16 residues. The CDR3 region has the DNA TGTGCCAGCCGGATAGGGAGGCGGGAACTAGGAAATGAGCAGTTCTTC. This gives the protein CASRIGRRELGNEQFF. Using reference TRBV2 and TRBJ2-1 for the parts outside the CDR3, the full variable domain is EPEVTQTPSHQVTQMGQEVILRCVPISNHLYFYWYRQILGQKVEFLVSFYNNEISEKSEIFDDQFSVERPDGSNFTLKIRSTKLEDSAMYFCASRIGRRELGNEQFFGPGTRLTVL.

The table lists this clone with a few counts. CDR3 region: CASMEGGSYEQYF. DNA of the CDR3: TGTGCCAGCATGGAAGGGGGATCCTACGAGCAGTACTTC. This rearrangement joins TRBV6-6 to TRBJ2-7, with a possible D match to TRBD1 (6 bases). The CDR3 extends over 13 amino acids. The germline V gene encodes CDR1 MNHNY and CDR2 SVGAGI (reference sequence). Between the trimmed V and J ends, which lost 7 bases and 1 base, there was a span of 11 bases.

The V gene is TRBV3-1 (or the pseudogene TRBV3-2), the J gene TRBJ2-1; 7 bases agree with TRBD2. This CDR3 is 16 amino acids long. J lost 0 bases, V lost 4 bases, and 6 bases had no gene match. Germline V lookup: CDR1 LGHDT, CDR2 YNNKEL (reference sequence). CDR3 in amino acids: CASSPQRGSSYNEQFF. The CDR3 region has the DNA TGTGCCAGCAGCCCCCAGCGGGGAAGCTCCTACAATGAGCAGTTCTTC.

V and J are TRBV23-1 and TRBJ2-4, with 7 bases that match TRBD2. TRBV23-1 is noted as an ORF with a role that remains uncertain. V was pared by 8 bases and J by 3 bases, with 13 bases of the junction left unmatched. The CDR3 is made up of 16 amino acids. For the CDR3, the DNA is TGCGCCAGCTCATCCTGGGGGGGATGGGTCAAAAACATTCAGTACTTC. Amino acids: CASSSWGGWVKNIQYF.

This chain uses TRBV6-5 with TRBJ2-7; D might be TRBD2 (5 bases). The CDR3 is 13 amino acids. Germline-derived CDR1 and CDR2 are MNHEY and SVGAGI. V gave up 6 bases and J gave up 4 bases, with 13 bases separating them. CDR3 coding DNA: TGTGCCAGCAGCGAGCCCGGGAAGTACGAGCAGTACTTC. Residues: CASSEPGKYEQYF.